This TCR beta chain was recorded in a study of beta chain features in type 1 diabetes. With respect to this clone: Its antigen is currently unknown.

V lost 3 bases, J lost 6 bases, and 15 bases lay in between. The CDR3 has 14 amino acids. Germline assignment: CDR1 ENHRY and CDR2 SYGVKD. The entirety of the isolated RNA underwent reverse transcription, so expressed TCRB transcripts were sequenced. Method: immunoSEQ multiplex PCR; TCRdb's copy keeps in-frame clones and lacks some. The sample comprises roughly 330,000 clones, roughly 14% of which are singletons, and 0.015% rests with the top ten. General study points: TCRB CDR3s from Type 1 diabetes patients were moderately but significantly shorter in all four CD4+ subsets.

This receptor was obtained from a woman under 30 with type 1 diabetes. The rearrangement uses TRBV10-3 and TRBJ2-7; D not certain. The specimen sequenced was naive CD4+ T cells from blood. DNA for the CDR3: TGTGCCATCAGTGAACGACCCAAGGAGAGCGAGCAGTACTTC. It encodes CAISERPKESEQYF.